The 11 T cell receptor beta chains reported below all come from one sample, sequenced in a study of T cell responses to AZD1222 COVID-19 vaccine. Clones were sequenced by immunoSEQ multiplex PCR, and TCRdb holds only the in-frame ones, with some missing. The sample lists some 160,000 clones, 90% to 95% occurring once. Specimen: peripheral blood, collected on day 0 of AZD1222 vaccination. The receptor set was obtained from an adult in good health.

For this clone: The junction and the germline gene differ at one end; a read error may be behind it. The chain couples TRBV5-1 to TRBJ1-2; 7 bases align to TRBD1. CDR3 length equals 13 residues. Germline assignment: CDR1 SGHRS and CDR2 YFSETQ. CDR3 amino acids: CASTLGTDYGYTF. CDR3 nucleotides: TGCGCCAGCACCTTGGGGACAGACTATGGCTACACCTTC.

V and J are TRBV7-8 and TRBJ1-2; D call uncertain. Trimming removed 1 base at V and 2 bases at J, with 11 bases between. This CDR3 has 15 amino acids. The germline CDR1 and CDR2 sequences are SGHVS and FQNEAQ. CDR3 nucleotide sequence: TGTGCCAGCAGCTTAGAACTCTTACACAACTATGGCTACACCTTC. This encodes CASSLELLHNYGYTF.

The rearrangement links TRBV6-5 to TRBJ1-3; D is unclear. CDR1 and CDR2 (germline): MNHEY, SVGAGI. The CDR3 sequence is 14 residues long. The ends were cut back, 8 bases at V and 0 bases at J, with 11 bases in the middle. CDR3: CASQQFVSGNTIYF. CDR3 bases: TGTGCCAGCCAACAGTTCGTCTCTGGAAACACCATATATTTT.

The genes are TRBV7-9 and TRBJ1-2, with 7 bases identical to TRBD1. V shed 5 bases, J shed 1 base, and the junction held 10 bases outside the gene matches. This CDR3 is built from 16 residues. Germline V lookup: CDR1 SEHNR, CDR2 FQNEAQ (reference sequence). The CDR3 nucleotides read TGTGCCAGCAGCAATAGGAGGGACAGTGTTAACTATGGCTACACCTTC. This codes for CASSNRRDSVNYGYTF.

The chain combines TRBV19 with TRBJ2-3; the match to TRBD2 covers 7 bases. The CDR3 spans 17 residues. Unmatched junction bases numbered 12, after V lost 6 bases and J lost 0 bases. The V gene's germline CDR1 is LNHDA and CDR2 SQIVND (reference sequence). CDR3 in DNA: TGTGCCAGTAGACCCCAAGCGGGGTTAGCGAGCACAGATACGCAGTATTTT. Protein: CASRPQAGLASTDTQYF.

The chain has TRBV18 and TRBJ2-3; tentatively, D is TRBD2 (6 bases). The CDR3 loop spans 16 amino acids. Germline V gene sequence: CDR1 KGHSH, CDR2 LQKENI. Trimming pared 6 bases from V and 9 bases from J, leaving 25 bases between. The DNA of the CDR3 is TGTGCCAGCTCCCCAGCGGTTTCTCCCTTTGCGGGGACGCAGTATTTT. Translating gives CASSPAVSPFAGTQYF.

Worth noting for this clone: One junction end disagrees with the germline gene, perhaps due to a read error. The V and J genes are TRBV4-1 and TRBJ1-2; D is undetermined. The CDR3 contains 14 residues. CDR1 and CDR2 (germline): MGHRA, YSYEKL. CDR3 in DNA: TGCGCCAGCAGCCAAGATGAAATTTTCGCCTTAAGCTACTTC. It translates to CASSQDEIFALSYF.

The V and J genes are TRBV19 and TRBJ2-7; TRBD1 agrees at 8 bases. Germline values: CDR1 LNHDA, CDR2 SQIVND (reference sequence). The CDR3 loop spans 15 amino acids. The junction had 8 bases not matched to a gene; V was cut back by 5 bases and J by 2 bases. This chain's CDR3 is CASSRVQGATYEQYF. Here the CDR3 DNA reads TGTGCCAGTAGTCGGGTGCAGGGGGCAACCTACGAGCAGTACTTC.

The CDR3 region has the DNA TGTGCCAGCAGCCAGGAGGGGACCGGGGAGCTGTTTTTT. It yields the protein CASSQEGTGELFF. V and J are TRBV9 and TRBJ2-2; perhaps TRBD2 as D (6 bases). V lost 4 bases, J lost 5 bases, and 9 bases lay in between. CDR3 length equals 13 residues. Germline loops: CDR1 SGDLS, CDR2 YYNGEE.

This chain connects TRBV4-2 to TRBJ2-1; D might be TRBD2 (6 bases). The V end lost 3 bases, the J end lost 4 bases, and 13 bases lay between the germline ends. The CDR3 is made up of 15 amino acids. CDR1 LGHNA and CDR2 YNFKEQ come from the germline V gene. CDR3 protein: CASSQGTSRYNEQFF. The CDR3 nucleotides read TGTGCCAGCAGCCAGGGCACTAGCAGGTACAATGAGCAGTTCTTC.

The DNA for the CDR3 is TGTGCCTGGAGTTGGGGACCGGCAGGGAATGGCTACACCTTC. Translated: CAWSWGPAGNGYTF. The genes are TRBV30 and TRBJ1-2, with a weak D call TRBD1 (5 bases). CDR1 and CDR2 from the germline V gene are GTSNPN and SVGIG (reference sequence). The germline V and J ends were trimmed by 2 bases and 6 bases, with 16 bases remaining between them. This CDR3 comprises 14 residues.